This T cell receptor beta chain is drawn from a study of cytomegalovirus exposure and HLA in healthy donors. V lost 5 bases to trimming and J lost 9 bases; unmatched junction nucleotides: 9. CDR1 and CDR2 from the germline V gene are SGHTA and FQGNSA. The CDR3 loop spans 16 amino acids. The assay was immunoSEQ multiplex PCR, and TCRdb's table has in-frame clones only and misses some. In the table there are 150,000 to 200,000 clones, around 88% of which are singletons. The receptor was derived from a woman younger than 30 in good health and CMV-seronegative. The V call is TRBV7-2, the J call TRBJ2-3; 15 nucleotides match TRBD2. Sequenced input: PBMCs. CDR3 loop: CASSPSGLAGGFTQYF. The CDR3 nucleotides are TGTGCCAGCAGCCCTTCGGGACTAGCGGGGGGATTCACGCAGTATTTT.